This T cell receptor (beta chain) was obtained from a study of neurological immune-mediated disorders (dated by TCRdb to between 2018 and 2021). Regarding the research as a whole: The study compared peripheral blood TCR-beta repertoires of HTLV-I-associated myelopathy (HAM/TSP) patients, multiple sclerosis patients and healthy controls using UMI-based sequencing. The 90 to 110 TCR-beta libraries included longitudinal samples, technical triplicates and paired sorted CD4+ and CD8+ T-cell subsets alongside PBMC samples. The cohort comprised 65 to 75 subjects: 14 HAM/TSP patients, 35 or so multiple sclerosis patients and around 20 healthy controls. The paper's findings and limits, for the study overall: TCR clonal expansion was greatest in HAM/TSP patients and smallest in MS patients, who ranked below even healthy controls. Across subjects, expanded clones never shared an identical CDR3 amino acid sequence, which suggests that the TCR-beta repertoires in every group were private.

This clonotype was seen at least ten times. Its antigen remains unidentified. One base away there is no much larger clone; base qualities are not given. cDNA was synthesized by template-switch 5'RACE using a primer with a 10-nucleotide random unique molecular identifier that tagged each TCR transcript. Over 160 million TCR-beta sequences, covering 15-18 subjects, were produced in each sequencing run. The RNeasy kit was used for extraction of total RNA. TCR-beta VDJ regions were amplified with primers for the TCR constant region and the 5'RACE anchor, using the KAPA Real-time Library Amplification kit. A first PCR added sample indexes and Illumina adaptors, after which a second PCR increased the library yield. After Ampure bead purification, the TCR product of roughly 650 bp was size-selected on a 2% E-gel SizeSelection system. Library quality was checked on a Bioanalyzer, concentration was measured with Qubit, and libraries were quantified with the Kapa Library Quantification kit before pooling. An Illumina HiSeq 2500 sequenced the libraries paired-end 2 x 150 bp. To increase sequence diversity, about 25-30% phiX was spiked into each library pool. The paper's data handling went like this. The quality-filtered reads were processed with the UMI-based MiGEC pipeline, whose error correction step removed more than 75% of the raw TCR sequences. VDJ genes were aligned to IMGT germline references, and each clonotype was defined by a unique CDR3 amino acid sequence together with V-J genes. Clonal expansion, Shannon diversity and CDR3 relatedness (CalcPairwiseDistances, ClusterSamples) were evaluated with VDJtools, and phylogenetic trees were built with CLCbio workbench. Clones with at least 8 unique UMIs were defined as expanded, with this threshold being based on coefficient-of-variation modelling across technical triplicates. TCRdb's own reprocessing of the public reads used fastp at Q25 and MiXCR and kept productive beta chains. Every distinct CDR3 protein forms one entry, paired with its most common genes and DNA. TCRdb, rather than the study authors, made the V and J calls. The sample data list some 48,000 distinct CDR3 sequences, and about a tenth of these were observed just once. The ten largest make up 21% of the sample.

For unsorted PBMC libraries, 2 million PBMCs were used after storage in RNAlater at -80 degrees C until RNA extraction. Peripheral blood was subjected to Ficoll-Hypaque density gradient centrifugation to isolate PBMCs, which were then cryopreserved in liquid nitrogen. Input material: PBMCs. The TCR sequence derives from a woman aged 40 to 50 with HTLV-1-associated myelopathy (HAM/TSP).

The sequence in DNA is TGCGCCAGCAGCCTTCGCGAGGGGGATGAGCAGTTCTTC. It codes for CASSLREGDEQFF. The chain links TRBV4-3 with TRBJ2-1; TRBD1 is a possible D gene, resting on 6 matching bases. The germline V gene specifies LGHNA as CDR1 and YSLEER as CDR2. From the cysteine through the phenylalanine, the CDR3 covers 13 amino acids. Solely the CDR3 DNA is kept, with 39 bases framed from the first base. The junction carries 12 bases between V and J, which are trimmed by 4 bases and 8 bases respectively.